This T cell receptor (beta chain) came from a study of shared clonotypes between healthy human individuals. Study-wide points: Having only a few donors restricted how much genetic and exposure-history diversity was captured.

The table came from immunoSEQ multiplex PCR; TCRdb's copy has only in-frame clones and leaves some out. This sample has nearly 1,000,000 clones, with 76% found just once. The table lists this clone with many counts. Its specificity is unknown. Other nucleotide sequences from this sample produce the same CDR3. The germline gives CDR1 KGHSH, CDR2 LQKENI. The CDR3 contains 12 residues. V was pared by 3 bases and J by 4 bases, with 7 bases between. The sequence derives from a man between 18 and 35 years old in good health. This rearrangement joins TRBV18 to TRBJ2-7, with D possibly matching TRBD2 (6 bases). What was sequenced was memory CD4+ T cells sorted from blood. Subset here: CD45RA-negative fraction. The CDR3 bases are TGTGCCAGCTCACCGGCGGGATACGAGCAGTACTTC. Translated: CASSPAGYEQYF.